The next 20 T cell receptor beta chains were all read from a single sample in a study of blood T cell repertoires in COVID-19. Clones were read by immunoSEQ multiplex PCR, and TCRdb kept only the in-frame ones, dropping some. The repertoire includes some 360,000 clones, about 90% of them detected once, and approximately 0.97% sits in the top ten. The sample was PBMCs or T cells enriched from blood (not recorded which). These receptors all come from a woman aged 25 to 39 who had been exposed to COVID-19.

This sequence joins TRBV10-3 and TRBJ1-3, with D unclear. CDR1 and CDR2 (germline): ENHRY, SYGVKD. V lost 4 bases to trimming and J lost 0 bases, with 13 bases between them. There are 16 residues in the CDR3. For the CDR3, the DNA is TGTGCCATCAGTGGAGGGTCCCGTTTCTCTGGAAACACCATATATTTT. It translates to CAISGGSRFSGNTIYF.

CDR3: CASSATSGRMETQYF. The CDR3 region has the DNA TGTGCCAGCAGCGCGACTAGCGGGAGAATGGAGACCCAGTACTTC. The genes are TRBV3-1 (or the pseudogene TRBV3-2) and TRBJ2-5; 12 bases line up with TRBD2. Looked up from germline, CDR1 is LGHDT and CDR2 is YNNKEL (reference sequence). V dropped 5 bases and J dropped 5; count of bases not matched to a gene: 6. This CDR3 region has 15 residues.

The J gene is TRBJ2-1, the V gene TRBV28, with D perhaps TRBD1 (5 bases). In germline, CDR1 is MDHEN, CDR2 SYDVKM. V was pared by 1 base and J by 0 bases, with 7 bases between. The CDR3 is made up of 15 amino acids. CDR3 residues: CASSLSGYSYNEQFF. CDR3 sequence (DNA): TGTGCCAGCAGTTTATCAGGGTACTCCTACAATGAGCAGTTCTTC.

This clone was seen just once. CDR3 in amino acids: CASSLVGLAGVGSYNEQFF. The CDR3 nucleotides read TGTGCCAGCAGCTTAGTGGGACTAGCGGGAGTGGGGTCCTACAATGAGCAGTTCTTC. V and J are TRBV7-9 and TRBJ2-1, with 14 bases aligning to TRBD2. Losses at the gene ends were 1 base for V and 1 base for J; bases not matched to a gene: 6. CDR3 length: 19 residues. Germline lookup yields CDR1 SEHNR and CDR2 FQNEAQ (reference sequence).

The genes are TRBV5-1 and TRBJ2-2, with TRBD1 identical over 8 bases. The CDR3 has 16 amino acids. The V segment lost 2 bases and the J segment 2 bases; nucleotides outside the gene matches: 5. From germline, CDR1 is SGHRS and CDR2 YFSETQ. CDR3 in amino acids: CASSFNTGGNTGELFF. The CDR3 DNA sequence: TGCGCCAGCAGCTTCAATACAGGGGGAAACACCGGGGAGCTGTTTTTT.

This chain links TRBV28 with TRBJ2-6; D is unclear. The CDR3 runs to 16 residues. Germline-derived CDR1 and CDR2 are MDHEN and SYDVKM. The V and J ends lost 3 bases and 0 bases respectively, with 9 bases between them. The CDR3 spells CASSLAADSGANVLTF. CDR3 sequence (DNA): TGTGCCAGCAGTTTGGCTGCAGACTCTGGGGCCAACGTCCTGACTTTC.

This clone was found once. This chain joins TRBV20-1 and TRBJ2-7; 9 nucleotides line up with TRBD2. Germline CDR1 is DFQATT and CDR2 is SNEGSKA (reference sequence). The CDR3 has 14 amino acids. The V and J ends lost 3 bases and 6 bases, in that order; junction bases with no gene match: 9. The chain's CDR3 is CSASLLAGPGEQYF. CDR3 sequence (DNA): TGCAGTGCTAGTTTGCTAGCGGGACCCGGCGAGCAGTACTTC.

V and J are TRBV5-1 and TRBJ1-5; D is uncertain. Germline CDR1 is SGHRS and CDR2 is YFSETQ. The CDR3 has 16 residues. Trimming removed 0 bases at V and 2 bases at J, with 12 bases between. CDR3 protein: CASSLGLQSGNQPQHF. In DNA form, the CDR3 reads TGCGCCAGCAGCTTGGGGCTCCAAAGTGGCAATCAGCCCCAGCATTTT.

The rearrangement uses TRBV4-1 and TRBJ1-2, with 10 bases identical to TRBD1. Germline CDR1 reads MGHRA; CDR2 reads YSYEKL. Trimming removed 2 bases from V and 5 bases from J; junction bases left unmatched: 11. This CDR3 comprises 17 residues. The CDR3 DNA is TGCGCCAGCAGCCAACACTTTATAAGGGGACAGGGGTATGGCTACACCTTC. Encoded protein: CASSQHFIRGQGYGYTF.

This clone appeared a single time. V and J are TRBV7-6 and TRBJ2-7, with TRBD2 matching over 7 bases. In germline, CDR1 is SGHVS, CDR2 FNYEAQ. This CDR3 has 14 amino acids. J lost 10 bases, V lost 4 bases, and 13 bases had no gene match. CDR3 sequence reads: CASSSDSRGDHQYF. The DNA of the CDR3 is TGTGCCAGCAGCTCCGACAGCCGGGGGGATCACCAGTACTTC.

V and J are TRBV19 and TRBJ1-1; tentatively, D is TRBD1 (5 bases). The CDR3 has 14 amino acids. The germline V gene has CDR1 LNHDA and CDR2 SQIVND (reference sequence). V dropped 7 bases and J dropped 3 bases, with 15 bases sitting between them. In DNA form, the CDR3 reads TGTGCCAGTATTGCGGGACTCTTGGACACTGAAGCTTTCTTT. This translates into CASIAGLLDTEAFF.

The J gene is TRBJ2-7, the V gene TRBV3-1 (or the pseudogene TRBV3-2), with D possibly being TRBD2 (6 bases). CDR1 is LGHDT, CDR2 YNNKEL, per germline (reference sequence). V shed 1 base and J shed 0 bases, with 13 bases lying between them. The CDR3 sequence is 16 residues long. The CDR3 protein is CASSQAEGSGSYEQYF. The CDR3, as DNA: TGTGCCAGCAGCCAAGCGGAGGGGTCGGGCTCCTACGAGCAGTACTTC.

Worth noting for this clone: Other DNA sequences in the sample encode the same CDR3. The CDR3 is CASSLGAGGPTDTQYF. DNA for the CDR3: TGTGCCAGCAGCTTAGGAGCGGGAGGGCCCACAGATACGCAGTATTTT. J is TRBJ2-3 and V is TRBV7-3; 10 positions agree with TRBD2. Germline CDR1 SGHTA, CDR2 FQGTGA. J was trimmed by 2 bases and V by 2 bases; bases with no gene match: 4. CDR3 length equals 16 residues.

The CDR3 region is CASRPWSGVGTDTQYF. The CDR3 DNA is TGTGCCAGCAGACCATGGTCGGGAGTGGGCACAGATACGCAGTATTTT. The gene calls are TRBV7-8 and TRBJ2-3, with a tentative D call TRBD2 (6 bases). CDR1 is SGHVS and CDR2 is FQNEAQ in the germline V gene. The CDR3 length is 16 residues. V lost 6 bases and J lost 1, with 17 bases in between.

This clone is a singleton in its sample. The rearrangement uses TRBV6-5 and TRBJ2-7; TRBD2 is a possible D gene (5 bases). Germline CDR1 and CDR2: MNHEY and SVGAGI. V lost 8 bases and J 0 bases, leaving 17 bases between the germline ends. The CDR3 totals 15 residues. CDR3: CASSDGLFGSYEQYF. The DNA for the CDR3 is TGTGCCAGCTCAGACGGACTCTTCGGCTCCTACGAGCAGTACTTC.

V usage is TRBV28 and J usage is TRBJ2-7; no firm D call. The germline V and J ends were trimmed by 6 bases and 0 bases, with 9 bases remaining between them. Germline CDR1 MDHEN, CDR2 SYDVKM. The CDR3 has 13 amino acids. CDR3 in amino acids: CASSTAPSYEQYF. In nucleotides, the CDR3 is TGTGCCAGCAGCACAGCTCCCTCCTACGAGCAGTACTTC.

A few counts support this clone. The rearrangement links TRBV28 to TRBJ1-1; D is perhaps TRBD1 (5 bases). The CDR3 length is 16 residues. V lost 6 bases and J 1 base, leaving 18 bases between the germline ends. Germline assignment: CDR1 MDHEN and CDR2 SYDVKM. The CDR3 loop is CASSRLSGIGNTEAFF. CDR3 sequence (DNA): TGTGCCAGCAGCAGACTTTCAGGGATCGGGAACACTGAAGCTTTCTTT.

J is TRBJ2-7 and V is TRBV18; 10 positions match TRBD2. Germline V lookup: CDR1 KGHSH, CDR2 LQKENI. The CDR3 has 16 residues. Trimming cost V 6 bases and J 5 bases; bases outside gene matches: 13. The CDR3, as DNA: TGTGCCAGCTCCCCTTTGCCTAGCGGGGGCATGGACGAGCAGTACTTC. Its translation is CASSPLPSGGMDEQYF.

This sequence joins TRBV18 and TRBJ2-1; 12 bases are shared with TRBD2. The germline CDR1 and CDR2 sequences are KGHSH and LQKENI. V lost 2 bases to trimming and J lost 6 bases; unmatched junction nucleotides: 2. The CDR3 covers 15 residues. Written as DNA, the CDR3 is TGTGCCAGCTCACCAGGGACTAGCGGGCTCAATGAGCAGTTCTTC. Translating it yields CASSPGTSGLNEQFF.

The chain couples TRBV19 to TRBJ1-1, with 8 bases lining up with TRBD1. The CDR3 is 13 amino acids. Germline-derived CDR1 and CDR2 are LNHDA and SQIVND (reference sequence). The junction had 9 bases not matched to a gene; V was cut back by 10 bases and J by 5 bases. The CDR3 region is CATIRGPGTEAFF. The CDR3 DNA reads as TGTGCCACCATCAGGGGGCCTGGGACTGAAGCTTTCTTT.